This entry concerns a single TCR beta chain. What it recognizes is unknown. This specimen comes from a study of T cell responses to AZD1222 COVID-19 vaccine. Broader study findings: Mapped onto spike, vaccine-associated CD4 TCRs spanned it and were dominant at 160-218 and 743-854. The donors showed a predominance of white British ancestry and of females, with possible underestimation of clonal diversity.

In germline, CDR1 is LNHDA, CDR2 SQIVND (reference sequence). The CDR3 runs 16 residues. The V end was cut by 3 bases, the J end by 2 bases, with 14 bases between. Method: immunoSEQ multiplex PCR; TCRdb's copy keeps in-frame clones and lacks some. The sample data list 150,000 or so clones. The sample comprised peripheral blood. This TCR came from an adult in good health. V and J are TRBV19 and TRBJ1-5; D is possibly TRBD1 (6 bases). The CDR3 spells CASSIEQGLGNQPQHF. In nucleotides, the CDR3 is TGTGCCAGTAGTATTGAACAGGGACTAGGCAATCAGCCCCAGCATTTT.